This is a list of T cell receptor beta chains from one sample in a study of shared clonotypes between healthy human individuals. TCRdb's table, derived via immunoSEQ multiplex PCR, lists solely in-frame clones and lacks some. The sample has hundreds of thousands of clones, 80% to 95% seen once. Sequenced material: naive CD8+ T cells sorted from blood. The receptor source for this set is a man aged 25-45 years in good health. Both conserved end residues are trimmed from each CDR3. Rows may omit the clone size; those that give it use once, few, many or a size class.

TRBV11-2 | NA | ASSLYVAANTGELF
TRBV25-1 | once | ASSEGVAGRETQY
TRBV27 | NA | ASSFATGDVEQF
TRBV9 | NA | ASSPPSKGYEQY
TRBV14 | NA | ASRKGEGRTYNEQF
TRBV5-5 | NA | ASSPTGSLRYEQY
TRBV7-9 | NA | ASSLGASRGYEQY
TRBV27 | NA | ASSLKLYNEQF
TRBV6-6 | NA | ATGQGKGSSYNEQF
TRBV19 | NA | ASTQGPEQF
TRBV28 | once | ASSPESGRSSYEQY
TRBV5-1 | NA | ASSPSIAGRADTQY
TRBV4-1 | NA | ASSQTHPGRDNEKLF
TRBV19 | NA | ASSISSGYNEQF
TRBV7-9 | NA | ASSSGGLMNTEAF
TRBV12-5 | NA | ASGPPGDQETQY
TRBV7-6 | NA | ASTPGLQETQY
TRBV19 | many | ASRPGAHSNQPQH
TRBV9 | NA | ASSGTSGRPSYNEQF
TRBV7-9 | NA | ASSSTGPGELF
TRBV2 | NA | ASILENNEQF
TRBV10-3 | NA | AIRTGNTEAF
TRBV29-1 | NA | SVEGQGTYNEQF
TRBV30 | NA | ACLRDSYEQY